One TCR beta chain is described in this entry. Specified treatment: oral pan-JAK inhibitor, 5-10 mg twice daily. This record belongs to a study of CD8+ T cells in alopecia areata. The CDR3 loop spans 15 amino acids. J lost 5 bases, V lost 3 bases, and 6 bases had no gene match. Germline CDR1 is LNHDA and CDR2 is SQIVND (reference sequence). RNA was extracted and reverse transcribed into cDNA as the sequencing template. Assay used: immunoSEQ multiplex PCR; TCRdb lists only in-frame clones, some missing. The table shows 110,000 or so clones, with 56% occurring only once. Sample: CD4+ T cells sorted from blood, taken at week 24, from a patient treated with tofacitinib. This TCR came from a human donor with alopecia areata. The chain employs TRBV19 and TRBJ2-5, with 10 nucleotides matching TRBD2. CDR3 sequence: CASSISGGAGETQYF. The CDR3 DNA is TGTGCCAGTAGTATCAGCGGGGGGGCCGGTGAGACCCAGTACTTC. Based on the CDR3 plus reference TRBV19 and TRBJ2-5, the full variable domain is DGGITQSPKYLFRKEGQNVTLSCEQNLNHDAMYWYRQDPGQGLRLIYYSQIVNDFQKGDIAEGYSVSREKKESFPLTVTSAQKNPTAFYLCASSISGGAGETQYFGPGTRLLVL.